This TCR beta chain came from a study of beta chain features in type 1 diabetes. The study's findings and limits: For Type 1 diabetes patients, all four CD4+ subsets carried TCRB CDR3s that were moderately but significantly shorter.

This clone was detected a few times. The antigen remains undetermined. This CDR3 has 13 residues. V shed 6 bases and J 7 bases; nucleotides not matched to a gene: 6. Germline CDR1 is SNHLY and CDR2 is FYNNEI. The entirety of the isolated RNA underwent reverse transcription, so expressed TCRB transcripts were sequenced. The data were produced by immunoSEQ multiplex PCR, yet TCRdb's version contains in-frame clones alone and is incomplete. The repertoire holds around 280,000 clones, with roughly 15% as singletons. The TCR originated in a man aged 18-30 years with type 1 diabetes. Source material: naive CD4+ T cells from blood. V gene TRBV2 combines with J gene TRBJ2-7; 10 bases are a match to TRBD1. CDR3 protein: CASSGQGGGEQYF. Here the CDR3 DNA reads TGTGCCAGCAGCGGACAGGGGGGTGGAGAGCAGTACTTC.